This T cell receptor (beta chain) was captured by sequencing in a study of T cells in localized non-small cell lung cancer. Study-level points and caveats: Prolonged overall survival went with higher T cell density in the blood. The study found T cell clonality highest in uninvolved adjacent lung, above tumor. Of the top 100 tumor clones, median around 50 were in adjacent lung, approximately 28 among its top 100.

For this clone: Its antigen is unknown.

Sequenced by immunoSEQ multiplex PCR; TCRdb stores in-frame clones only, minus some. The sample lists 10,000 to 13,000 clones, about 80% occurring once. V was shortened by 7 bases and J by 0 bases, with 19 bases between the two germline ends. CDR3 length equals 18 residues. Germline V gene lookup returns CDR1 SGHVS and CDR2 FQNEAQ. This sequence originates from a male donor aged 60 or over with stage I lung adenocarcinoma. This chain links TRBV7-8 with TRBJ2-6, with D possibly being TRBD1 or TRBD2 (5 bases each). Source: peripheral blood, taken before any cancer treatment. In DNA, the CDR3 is TGTGCCAGCACCCCACTGGGACGCCTCAGCTCTGGGGCCAACGTCCTGACTTTC. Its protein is CASTPLGRLSSGANVLTF.